One sample yielded the 21 T cell receptor beta chains listed below, sequenced in a study of cytotoxic CD8 clonotypes in ibrutinib-treated CLL. The table came from immunoSEQ multiplex PCR; TCRdb's copy has only in-frame clones and leaves some out. The sample has about 6,000 clones, 65% to 80% seen once. The sample here was PBMCs, taken before ibrutinib treatment. The receptors were sampled from a human donor with chronic lymphocytic leukemia.

The chain uses TRBV11-2 and TRBJ2-7, with 7 bases lining up with TRBD1. Trimming cost V 5 bases and J 7 bases; bases outside gene matches: 8. The CDR3 is 13 amino acids. Germline V CDR1 and CDR2: SGHAT, FQNNGV. The CDR3, as DNA: TGTGCCAGCAGCCACGGACAGGCCGCGGAGCAGTACTTC. This codes for CASSHGQAAEQYF. The whole variable domain, filled in from reference TRBV11-2 and TRBJ2-7, reads EAGVAQSPRYKIIEKRQSVAFWCNPISGHATLYWYQQILGQGPKLLIQFQNNGVVDDSQLPKDRFSAERLKGVDSTLKIQPAKLEDSAVYLCASSHGQAAEQYFGPGTRLTVT.

The V and J genes are TRBV6-5 and TRBJ1-2; 11 positions agree with TRBD1. Germline loops: CDR1 MNHEY, CDR2 SVGAGI. J gave up 7 bases and V 7 bases, and 11 bases lay outside the gene matches. The CDR3 spans 15 residues. The CDR3 DNA follows: TGTGCCAGCACCCGAACCGGGACAGGGGGTAGTGGCTACACCTTC. It specifies CASTRTGTGGSGYTF.

The genes are TRBV19 and TRBJ1-2; D is undetermined. The length of the CDR3 is 14 residues. V was trimmed by 6 bases and J by 1 base, leaving 12 bases between them. Germline CDR1 reads LNHDA; CDR2 reads SQIVND (reference sequence). The chain's CDR3 is CASRDSGFNYGYTF. The DNA of the CDR3 is TGTGCCAGTAGGGACTCGGGATTTAACTATGGCTACACCTTC.

CDR3 loop: CASSQGLGMNTEAFF. CDR3 bases: TGTGCCAGCAGCCAAGGTCTAGGAATGAACACTGAAGCTTTCTTT. The chain carries TRBV4-2 and TRBJ1-1; D unresolved. This CDR3 comprises 15 residues. Germline CDR1 and CDR2: LGHNA and YNFKEQ. Trimming stripped 1 base from V and 0 bases from J, with 9 bases between.

The gene calls are TRBV6-1 and TRBJ1-5; D unresolved. Deletions cut 3 bases from V and 4 bases from J, with 16 bases between. Germline CDR1 reads MNHNS; CDR2 reads SASEGT. The CDR3 has 16 amino acids. The CDR3 coding sequence is TGTGCCAGCAGTGATGTTGGGTTCGGGCGGAATCAGCCCCAGCATTTT. It codes for CASSDVGFGRNQPQHF.

The chain recombines TRBV11-2 with TRBJ1-4, with a possible D match to TRBD1 (5 bases). CDR3 length: 15 residues. The V gene's germline CDR1 is SGHAT and CDR2 FQNNGV. Trimming stripped 3 bases from V and 3 bases from J, with 11 bases between. The CDR3 nucleotides read TGTGCCAGCAGCTTCGCGACAGACTCTAATGAAAAACTGTTTTTT. Amino acid sequence: CASSFATDSNEKLFF.

CDR3 in amino acids: CASSIGTQGRAIYF. CDR3 nucleotide sequence: TGTGCCAGTAGTATTGGGACACAGGGTCGGGCCATATATTTT. The V gene is TRBV19, the J gene TRBJ1-3; D is perhaps TRBD1 (6 bases). The V gene's germline CDR1 is LNHDA and CDR2 SQIVND (reference sequence). The CDR3 contains 14 residues. Trimming cost V 3 bases and J 11 bases, with 17 bases left between them. The full variable domain, with the rest looked up from reference TRBV19 and TRBJ1-3, is DGGITQSPKYLFRKEGQNVTLSCEQNLNHDAMYWYRQDPGQGLRLIYYSQIVNDFQKGDIAEGYSVSREKKESFPLTVTSAQKNPTAFYLCASSIGTQGRAIYFGEGSWLTVV.

The CDR3 is CAISEPGQGTGEQYF. The CDR3 nucleotides are TGTGCCATCAGTGAGCCGGGACAGGGGACGGGGGAGCAGTACTTC. The V gene is TRBV10-3, the J gene TRBJ2-7; 10 nucleotides match TRBD1. This CDR3 region has 15 residues. The V segment lost 2 bases and the J segment 7 bases; nucleotides outside the gene matches: 8. Germline V gives CDR1 ENHRY, CDR2 SYGVKD.

The gene calls are TRBV19 and TRBJ2-1; no clear D. The V and J ends lost 8 bases and 4 bases respectively, with 6 bases between them. Germline-derived CDR1 and CDR2 are LNHDA and SQIVND (reference sequence). This CDR3 region has 11 residues. The CDR3 DNA reads as TGTGCCAGTCGCAAGTACAATGAGCAGTTCTTC. It yields the protein CASRKYNEQFF.

The chain joins TRBV9 to TRBJ2-7; 7 nucleotides agree with TRBD1. V dropped 4 bases and J dropped 2; count of bases not matched to a gene: 6. Germline V gene lookup returns CDR1 SGDLS and CDR2 YYNGEE. There are 14 residues in the CDR3. CDR3 amino acids: CASSLRTGPYEQYF. CDR3 DNA: TGTGCCAGCAGCCTCAGGACAGGTCCCTACGAGCAGTACTTC.

V is TRBV6-1 and J is TRBJ2-7; D perhaps matches TRBD2 (5 bases). This CDR3 is built from 17 residues. The V gene's germline CDR1 is MNHNS and CDR2 SASEGT. The V end lost 2 bases, the J end lost 6 bases, and 23 bases lay between the germline ends. CDR3 protein: CASSERRRVLPGSEQYF. The CDR3 DNA is TGTGCCAGCAGTGAACGGCGTAGGGTCCTACCGGGGTCCGAGCAGTACTTC.

In DNA form, the CDR3 reads TGTGCCAGCAGCCAAGGGACTAGCGGTCCGGACTACGAGCAGTACTTC. This sequence encodes CASSQGTSGPDYEQYF. The rearrangement links TRBV7-9 to TRBJ2-7; TRBD2 matches 11 bases. CDR3 size: 16 residues. With 5 bases clipped from V and 3 bases from J, the junction kept 9 bases outside the gene matches. Germline V gene lookup returns CDR1 SEHNR and CDR2 FQNEAQ (reference sequence).

This chain joins TRBV11-3 and TRBJ1-1; D is unclear. Germline CDR1 reads SGHNT; CDR2 reads YENEEA. CDR3 length: 14 residues. Trimming left V 5 bases short and J 5 bases short, with 15 bases between. The CDR3 protein is CASSPPAPKTEAFF. CDR3 bases: TGTGCCAGCAGCCCTCCGGCCCCCAAAACTGAAGCTTTCTTT. The whole variable domain, filled in from reference TRBV11-3 and TRBJ1-1, reads EAGVVQSPRYKIIEKKQPVAFWCNPISGHNTLYWYLQNLGQGPELLIRYENEEAVDDSQLPKDRFSAERLKGVDSTLKIQPAELGDSAVYLCASSPPAPKTEAFFGQGTRLTVV.

This clone was recorded a few times. The CDR3 reads CASRGTGTYEQYF. The DNA for the CDR3 is TGTGCCAGCAGAGGGACAGGGACCTACGAGCAGTACTTC. This chain links TRBV27 with TRBJ2-7, with TRBD1 matching 9 bases. Trimming removed 6 bases from V and 2 bases from J; junction bases left unmatched: 2. This CDR3 is 13 amino acids long. Germline CDR1 MNHEY, CDR2 SMNVEV (reference sequence).

The chain links TRBV2 to TRBJ2-7; D is ambiguous. V was cut by 4 bases and J by 6 bases, with 19 bases left in between. This CDR3 has 15 amino acids. Per the germline V gene, CDR1 is SNHLY and CDR2 is FYNNEI. The chain's CDR3 is CASSALVGPQAEQYF. The CDR3 DNA reads as TGTGCCAGCAGTGCCCTGGTAGGCCCTCAAGCCGAGCAGTACTTC.

The gene calls are TRBV7-2 and TRBJ2-4; D is unclear. CDR1 SGHTA and CDR2 FQGNSA come from the germline V gene. The V end lost 2 bases, the J end lost 6 bases, and 8 bases lay between the germline ends. The CDR3 has 13 residues. In DNA form, the CDR3 reads TGTGCCAGCAGCTTAAGTACGGGAAACATTCAGTACTTC. As protein: CASSLSTGNIQYF. Combining the CDR3 with reference TRBV7-2 and TRBJ2-4 gives the whole variable domain GAGVSQSPSNKVTEKGKDVELRCDPISGHTALYWYRQSLGQGLEFLIYFQGNSAPDKSGLPSDRFSAERTGGSVSTLTIQRTQQEDSAVYLCASSLSTGNIQYFGAGTRLSVL.

The V and J genes are TRBV27 and TRBJ1-5; D remains ambiguous. CDR1 is MNHEY and CDR2 is SMNVEV in the germline V gene (reference sequence). The CDR3 is 14 amino acids. The V gene lost 2 bases and the J gene lost 1 base, with 6 bases spanning the gap. The CDR3 is CASSLQSSNQPQHF. DNA of the CDR3: TGTGCCAGCAGTTTACAGTCAAGCAATCAGCCCCAGCATTTT.

The V gene is TRBV10-2, the J gene TRBJ2-1; D is possibly TRBD2 (6 bases). The CDR3 loop spans 11 amino acids. Trimming stripped 6 bases from V and 6 bases from J, with 6 bases between. CDR1 is WSHSY, CDR2 SAAADI, per germline. For the CDR3, the DNA is TGCGCCAGCAGACTAGCCAATGAGCAGTTCTTC. This translates into CASRLANEQFF.

This clone has only one observation. V is TRBV5-1 and J is TRBJ2-7; 10 bases fit TRBD1. Germline CDR1 and CDR2: SGHRS and YFSETQ. The CDR3 sequence is 15 residues long. V shed 4 bases, J shed 2 bases, and the junction held 6 bases outside the gene matches. DNA of the CDR3: TGCGCCAGCAGCCACGGGACAGGGGCGACCTACGAGCAGTACTTC. Translated: CASSHGTGATYEQYF.

The chain couples TRBV28 to TRBJ2-7; TRBD2 matches 10 bases. The CDR3 spans 14 residues. The germline gives CDR1 MDHEN, CDR2 SYDVKM. The V gene end was trimmed by 9 bases and the J gene end by 3 bases; junction bases not matched to a gene: 8. The CDR3, as DNA: TGTGCCAGTACCCTAGCGGGAGTTCTCTACGAGCAGTACTTC. This sequence encodes CASTLAGVLYEQYF.

The chain carries TRBV5-4 and TRBJ2-7, with D unresolved. CDR1 SGHNT and CDR2 YYREEE come from the germline V gene (reference sequence). The CDR3 is 13 amino acids. V lost 1 base and J lost 4, with 9 bases in between. The CDR3 sequence: CASSLQRAYEQYF. Written as DNA, the CDR3 is TGTGCCAGCAGCTTGCAAAGGGCTTACGAGCAGTACTTC.